The 27 T cell receptor beta chains reported below all come from one sample, sequenced in a study of T-cell reconstitution after alpha-beta-depleted transplantation in children. Preparation of the TCRbeta library used unique molecular identifiers. MiXCR, applied by TCRdb to the PCR reads, yields one record per CDR3 protein. The sample holds 440,000 or so distinct CDR3 sequences, roughly 11% seen once. The sample consisted of PBMCs from the stem cell graft donor, taken from the stem cell graft. The receptors stem from a human donor who donated a stem cell graft to a child with acute myeloid leukemia.

In its sample, this clonotype was seen many times. The chain has TRBV29-1 and TRBJ1-2, with a possible D match to TRBD1 (5 bases). The CDR3 has 11 residues. V shed 1 base and J shed 7 bases, with 7 bases lying between them. Germline assignment: CDR1 SQVTM and CDR2 ANQGSEA. The CDR3, as DNA: TGCAGCGTTGAAGGGGGCAGTGGCTACACCTTC. This sequence encodes CSVEGGSGYTF.

This chain joins TRBV7-2 and TRBJ2-1; the D is unclear. The V end was cut by 10 bases, the J end by 4 bases, with 17 bases between. The germline CDR1 and CDR2 sequences are SGHTA and FQGNSA. This CDR3 is built from 14 residues. In DNA, the CDR3 is TGTGCCACTTCTTGGACGGATACTTACAATGAGCAGTTCTTC. Its protein is CATSWTDTYNEQFF. Together with reference TRBV7-2 and TRBJ2-1, the CDR3 gives the full variable domain: GAGVSQSPSNKVTEKGKDVELRCDPISGHTALYWYRQSLGQGLEFLIYFQGNSAPDKSGLPSDRFSAERTGGSVSTLTIQRTQQEDSAVYLCATSWTDTYNEQFFGPGTRLTVL.

This clonotype was picked up a small number of times. The chain combines TRBV10-3 with TRBJ1-4; tentative D call: TRBD1 (5 bases). The CDR3 consists of 16 residues. V was clipped by 0 bases and J by 1 base, with 9 bases between them. In germline, CDR1 is ENHRY, CDR2 SYGVKD. CDR3 sequence: CAISESLRGTNEKLFF. The CDR3 DNA reads TGTGCCATCAGTGAGTCTCTTAGGGGAACTAATGAAAAACTGTTTTTT.

J is TRBJ2-7 and V is TRBV20-1, with 11 positions matching TRBD2. Unmatched junction bases numbered 8, after V lost 3 bases and J lost 1 base. Looked up from germline, CDR1 is DFQATT and CDR2 is SNEGSKA (reference sequence). The length of the CDR3 is 16 residues. The CDR3 coding sequence is TGCAGTGCTAGTTCTTGGGCTAGCGGGAGGTCCTACGAGCAGTACTTC. Its translation is CSASSWASGRSYEQYF.

This clonotype was picked up a small number of times. The rearrangement uses TRBV5-1 and TRBJ2-1, with 12 bases that match TRBD2. The CDR3 is made up of 16 amino acids. Germline CDR1 and CDR2: SGHRS and YFSETQ. V was clipped by 7 bases and J by 1 base; unmatched bases: 6. The CDR3 bases are TGCGCCAGCCAACTAGCGGGGGGTAGATCCTACAATGAGCAGTTCTTC. Translating gives CASQLAGGRSYNEQFF.

This clonotype was seen only a few times. J is TRBJ2-7 and V is TRBV5-8; 7 nucleotides match TRBD1. V shed 0 bases and J 5 bases; nucleotides not matched to a gene: 5. The CDR3 is 14 amino acids. In germline, CDR1 is SGHTS, CDR2 YDEGEE. The CDR3 sequence is CASSLGDRDHEQYV. CDR3 DNA sequence: TGTGCCAGCAGCTTGGGTGACAGGGACCACGAGCAGTACGTC.

This clonotype was counted at least ten times. The CDR3 nucleotides are TGTGCCAGCAGTATCGGGACAGCGAACACTGAAGCTTTCTTT. It codes for CASSIGTANTEAFF. The J gene is TRBJ1-1, the V gene TRBV12-3 or TRBV12-4; 7 bases map to TRBD1. V lost 5 bases and J lost 1; bases outside the gene matches: 4. The CDR3 totals 14 residues.

The genes are TRBV7-2 and TRBJ2-7, with D hard to call. Germline lookup yields CDR1 SGHTA and CDR2 FQGNSA. Trimming cost V 3 bases and J 1 base, with 19 bases left between them. The CDR3 is made up of 17 amino acids. The CDR3 sequence: CASSFGTDAFLSYEQYF. Here the CDR3 DNA reads TGTGCCAGCAGCTTTGGTACCGACGCCTTCTTATCCTACGAGCAGTACTTC.

The chain has TRBV12-3 or TRBV12-4 and TRBJ2-3; the match to TRBD2 covers 9 bases. The CDR3 is 18 amino acids. Trimming removed 0 bases from V and 1 base from J; junction bases left unmatched: 8. CDR3 in DNA: TGTGCCAGCAGTTTAGCGGCGGGGGGGCCCAGGGGCACAGATACGCAGTATTTT. This translates into CASSLAAGGPRGTDTQYF.

The chain recombines TRBV12-3 or TRBV12-4 with TRBJ1-5; D ambiguous. V dropped 4 bases and J dropped 0 bases, with 7 bases sitting between them. The length of the CDR3 is 14 residues. CDR3 region: CASSYFYSNQPQHF. DNA for the CDR3: TGTGCCAGCAGTTACTTTTATAGCAATCAGCCCCAGCATTTT.

CDR3 amino acids: CASSRLEGLAGIEQFF. The CDR3 DNA reads as TGCGCCAGCAGCCGACTAGAAGGACTAGCGGGTATTGAGCAGTTCTTC. The chain combines TRBV5-1 with TRBJ2-1, with TRBD2 matching over 11 bases. V lost 4 bases and J lost 9; bases outside the gene matches: 12. The germline gives CDR1 SGHRS, CDR2 YFSETQ. The CDR3 covers 16 residues.

This clonotype was observed many times. The chain employs TRBV10-3 and TRBJ1-3, with D possibly TRBD1 on 5 matching bases. The CDR3 spans 14 residues. Germline V lookup: CDR1 ENHRY, CDR2 SYGVKD. The ends were cut back, 6 bases at V and 0 bases at J, with 9 bases in the middle. This CDR3 reads CAIRGRSSGNTIYF. The DNA of the CDR3 is TGTGCCATCAGGGGACGGAGCTCTGGAAACACCATATATTTT.

This clonotype was counted many times. The rearrangement uses TRBV9 and TRBJ2-7, with TRBD1 matching 8 bases. The junction had 5 bases not matched to a gene; V was cut back by 3 bases and J by 3 bases. Per the germline V gene, CDR1 is SGDLS and CDR2 is YYNGEE. This CDR3 spans 14 amino acids. The CDR3 loop is CASSEQGGGYEQYF. The DNA for the CDR3 is TGTGCCAGCAGCGAACAGGGGGGTGGCTACGAGCAGTACTTC.

The rearrangement links TRBV20-1 to TRBJ2-2, with 11 bases matching TRBD2. Germline V gene sequence: CDR1 DFQATT, CDR2 SNEGSKA (reference sequence). J was trimmed by 7 bases and V by 7 bases; bases with no gene match: 5. The CDR3 loop spans 13 amino acids. The CDR3 DNA is TGCAGTGGTCTAGCGGGGGGAAACGGGGAGCTGTTTTTT. Translation gives CSGLAGGNGELFF.

The sample holds a few counts of this clonotype. The gene calls are TRBV27 and TRBJ2-2, with 9 bases aligning to TRBD1. V gave up 1 base and J gave up 7 bases; unmatched junction bases: 7. There are 16 residues in the CDR3. The germline V gene encodes CDR1 MNHEY and CDR2 SMNVEV (reference sequence). The CDR3 bases are TGTGCCAGCAGTTTATTACAGGGGGCGAGTATCGGGGAGCTGTTTTTT. This gives the protein CASSLLQGASIGELFF.

This clonotype was seen repeatedly, ten times or more. This rearrangement joins TRBV12-5 to TRBJ2-1; D is uncertain. Per the germline V gene, CDR1 is LGHNT and CDR2 is FRNRAP. CDR3 size: 11 residues. V was cut by 5 bases and J by 5 bases, with 4 bases left in between. The CDR3 here is CASGPNNEQFF. DNA of the CDR3: TGTGCTAGTGGTCCAAACAATGAGCAGTTCTTC. Filled out from reference TRBV12-5 and TRBJ2-1, the complete variable domain reads DARVTQTPRHKVTEMGQEVTMRCQPILGHNTVFWYRQTMMQGLELLAYFRNRAPLDDSGMPKDRFSAEMPDATLATLKIQPSEPRDSAVYFCASGPNNEQFFGPGTRLTVL.

The chain carries TRBV6-1 and TRBJ2-1; 11 nucleotides line up with TRBD2. CDR1 MNHNS and CDR2 SASEGT come from the germline V gene. J was trimmed by 4 bases and V by 5 bases; bases with no gene match: 10. The CDR3 loop spans 17 amino acids. This chain's CDR3 is CASSPYTGLAAYNEQFF. The CDR3 DNA is TGTGCCAGCAGTCCATACACGGGACTAGCGGCTTACAATGAGCAGTTCTTC.

The chain recombines TRBV18 with TRBJ2-2; TRBD1 matches at 12 bases. CDR1 and CDR2 from the germline V gene are KGHSH and LQKENI. The CDR3 sequence is 18 residues long. J gave up 7 bases and V 5 bases, and 14 bases lay outside the gene matches. The CDR3 DNA sequence: TGTGCCAGCTCAGAAACCCGCCCGGGACAGGGGGCGGTCGGGGAGCTGTTTTTT. This codes for CASSETRPGQGAVGELFF.

The chain uses TRBV7-9 and TRBJ2-4; the D gene is possibly TRBD2 (5 bases). Germline values: CDR1 SEHNR, CDR2 FQNEAQ (reference sequence). Trimming cost V 4 bases and J 9 bases, with 16 bases left between them. This CDR3 has 14 amino acids. The CDR3 spells CASSSPSGVAIQYF. Here the CDR3 DNA reads TGTGCCAGCAGCTCCCCCAGCGGTGTCGCCATTCAGTACTTC. Combining the CDR3 with reference TRBV7-9 and TRBJ2-4 gives the whole variable domain DTGVSQNPRHKITKRGQNVTFRCDPISEHNRLYWYRQTLGQGPEFLTYFQNEAQLEKSRLLSDRFSAERPKGSFSTLEIQRTEQGDSAMYLCASSSPSGVAIQYFGAGTRLSVL.

There are a few counts of this clonotype. The rearrangement uses TRBV7-2 and TRBJ2-7; no reliable D call. The length of the CDR3 is 14 residues. Germline V gene sequence: CDR1 SGHTA, CDR2 FQGNSA. V lost 5 bases and J lost 10, with 21 bases in between. CDR3: CASSPNIRATLQYF. The CDR3 nucleotides read TGTGCCAGCAGCCCGAATATTCGGGCAACCCTTCAGTACTTC.

This clonotype occurred a few times. This chain joins TRBV9 and TRBJ2-7; 9 nucleotides line up with TRBD2. The CDR3 is 17 residues long. The germline gives CDR1 SGDLS, CDR2 YYNGEE. V lost 0 bases, J lost 6 bases, and 13 bases stayed unmatched. CDR3 DNA sequence: TGTGCCAGCAGCGTAGCGGGACTAGCCGTAGTCCCGTCCGAGCAGTACTTC. Encoded protein: CASSVAGLAVVPSEQYF.

This clonotype was detected many times. The rearrangement joins TRBV6-1 to TRBJ2-3; 12 positions match TRBD2. V gave up 6 bases and J gave up 7 bases; unmatched junction bases: 8. CDR1 MNHNS and CDR2 SASEGT come from the germline V gene. This CDR3 has 15 amino acids. CDR3 sequence (DNA): TGTGCCAGCAGCCTGACTAGCGGGAGCGGATATACGCAGTATTTT. Its translation: CASSLTSGSGYTQYF.

This clonotype was observed a few times. The CDR3 sequence: CSAIVAGETQYF. DNA for the CDR3: TGCAGTGCTATTGTAGCGGGGGAGACCCAGTACTTC. The chain employs TRBV20-1 and TRBJ2-5; 8 bases align to TRBD2. The V gene end was trimmed by 4 bases and the J gene end by 5 bases; junction bases not matched to a gene: 3. CDR1 and CDR2 (germline): DFQATT, SNEGSKA (reference sequence). This CDR3 has 12 residues.

This sequence joins TRBV25-1 and TRBJ2-3; maybe TRBD2 (7 bases). CDR1 is MGHDK and CDR2 is SYGVNS in the germline V gene. This CDR3 spans 13 amino acids. The CDR3: CASGWGGPDTQYF. The CDR3 DNA follows: TGTGCTAGCGGGTGGGGGGGCCCAGATACGCAGTATTTT.

This chain joins TRBV12-5 and TRBJ2-3; the D is unclear. The V gene lost 1 base and the J gene lost 2 bases, with 10 bases spanning the gap. The germline V gene encodes CDR1 LGHNT and CDR2 FRNRAP. The CDR3 is 15 residues long. The CDR3, as DNA: TGTGCTAGTGGTTTGGGTTCATCCGTCACAGATACGCAGTATTTT. Residues: CASGLGSSVTDTQYF.

This clonotype has just a few counts. The chain links TRBV18 to TRBJ2-6; D is unresolved. Looked up from germline, CDR1 is KGHSH and CDR2 is LQKENI. Trimming stripped 3 bases from V and 1 base from J, with 10 bases between. This CDR3 is built from 16 residues. The CDR3 sequence is CASSPLDISGANVLTF. CDR3 bases: TGTGCCAGCTCACCCTTAGATATTTCTGGGGCCAACGTCCTGACTTTC.

In this sample, this clonotype turned up a few times. The chain uses TRBV9 and TRBJ2-2; D call uncertain. The CDR3 loop spans 15 amino acids. Looked up from germline, CDR1 is SGDLS and CDR2 is YYNGEE. Trimming removed 0 bases from V and 1 base from J, with 7 bases in between. The CDR3 bases are TGTGCCAGCAGCGTAGAAGTAGGGAACACCGGGGAGCTGTTTTTT. Protein product: CASSVEVGNTGELFF.